This TCR beta chain was found in a study of T cells in tuberculosis. As for this clone: Antigen unknown.

Study-level results: Shorter CDR3-alpha in active tuberculosis partly drove smaller distances. GMM-specific TCRs were nearer to active tuberculosis alpha repertoires, suggesting expansion.

The table came from immunoSEQ multiplex PCR; TCRdb's copy has only in-frame clones and leaves some out. Among about 25,000 clones listed, just over 90% were seen once. The CDR3 length is 16 residues. Germline V gene sequence: CDR1 SGDLS, CDR2 YYNGEE. The V gene end was trimmed by 0 bases and the J gene end by 7 bases; junction bases not matched to a gene: 12. On average about 100,000 T cells per donor were immunosequenced. This sequence originates from a donor aged 5-35 years with latent tuberculosis or without tuberculosis infection. Some clones in this sample may be carry-over from other donors' samples. This chain links TRBV9 with TRBJ2-7, with 8 bases lining up with TRBD1. Sequencing input: PBMCs. The DNA for the CDR3 is TGTGCCAGCAGCGTAGTGGGACAGGTAGGCCCTCAGGAGCAGTACTTC. Translation gives CASSVVGQVGPQEQYF.